What follows describes a single T cell receptor (beta chain). A much larger clone differs from this one at a single base, so this may be a read error. This CDR3 is missing its conserved last phenylalanine or tryptophan, likely due to a read error. TCRdb re-called the RACE reads through MiXCR, storing one row per CDR3 protein. Of 95,000 to 100,000 distinct CDR3 sequences detected, roughly 12% appear once; the ten largest clones hold around 2.2%. The data stem from a study of human T cells and chemical hapten exposure. The wider study: Per-sample variation in TCR yield stemmed mainly from small pooled library volume differences.

Time point defined: patch test 1, 2 weeks after DPC sensitization. The treatment is: therapeutic diphenylcyclopropenone sensitization with weekly scalp DPC. CDR3 length: 15 amino acids. Germline V gene sequence: CDR1 LGHDT, CDR2 YNNKEL (reference sequence). V dropped 4 bases and J dropped 4 bases, with 15 bases sitting between them. This clonotype originated in a woman in her thirties or forties with alopecia areata. Some clones in this sample may be carry-over from other donors' samples. This chain connects TRBV3-1 to TRBJ2-3, with D possibly matching TRBD2 (6 bases). This sample comprised whole blood, obtained in connection with sensitization to the hapten diphenylcyclopropenone (DPC). This CDR3 reads CASSPVGEAADTQYL. CDR3 DNA sequence: TGTGCCAGCAGCCCTGTAGGGGAGGCGGCAGATACGCAGTATCTT.